These 7 T cell receptor beta chains share one sample of origin, sequenced in a study of T cells in Graves' hyperthyroidism and ophthalmopathy. From RNA transcripts, TCR beta CDR3 regions were amplified. An initial round of RT-PCR targeting the TCR CDR3 relied on the HTBI primer set. TCRdb reprocessed the multiplex PCR reads with MiXCR, giving one entry per CDR3 protein. The sample includes around 250,000 distinct CDR3 sequences, roughly 15% of them seen just once. Sequenced input: blood. All receptors come from a woman aged 18-29 years with Graves' ophthalmopathy.

This clonotype was detected only a few times. This chain links TRBV19 with TRBJ2-1; D remains unclear. The V end lost 7 bases, the J end lost 9 bases, and 16 bases lay between the germline ends. This CDR3 region has 13 residues. Germline V lookup: CDR1 LNHDA, CDR2 SQIVND (reference sequence). The CDR3 region is CASTPRVGGEQFF. Written as DNA, the CDR3 is TGTGCCAGTACCCCCCGAGTGGGCGGTGAGCAGTTCTTC.

This clonotype showed up many times. V gene TRBV6-1 combines with J gene TRBJ1-2; TRBD1 might be the D (5 bases). The CDR3 covers 12 residues. The germline V and J ends were trimmed by 8 bases and 4 bases, with 11 bases remaining between them. Germline-derived CDR1 and CDR2 are MNHNS and SASEGT. The CDR3 loop is CASGGGFYGYTF. The CDR3 bases are TGTGCCAGCGGGGGAGGGTTCTATGGCTACACCTTC.

This clonotype showed up many times. The chain couples TRBV5-1 to TRBJ1-2, with unresolved D. The CDR3 has 16 residues. Germline V gene sequence: CDR1 SGHRS, CDR2 YFSETQ. Trimming pared 0 bases from V and 1 base from J, leaving 13 bases between. As DNA, the CDR3 is TGCGCCAGCAGCTTGGATACCGGTACAATTAACTATGGCTACACCTTC. Its protein product is CASSLDTGTINYGYTF.

Ten or more counts support this clonotype. The chain links TRBV5-1 to TRBJ1-5; 7 bases map to TRBD1. The CDR3 totals 15 residues. CDR1 and CDR2 from the germline V gene are SGHRS and YFSETQ. J gave up 2 bases and V 4 bases, and 6 bases lay outside the gene matches. This chain's CDR3 is CASSVEGAGNQPQHF. The CDR3 coding sequence is TGCGCCAGCAGCGTCGAGGGGGCTGGCAATCAGCCCCAGCATTTT. Looking up the rest from reference TRBV5-1 and TRBJ1-5 gives the full variable domain: KAGVTQTPRYLIKTRGQQVTLSCSPISGHRSVSWYQQTPGQGLQFLFEYFSETQRNKGNFPGRFSGRQFSNSRSEMNVSTLELGDSALYLCASSVEGAGNQPQHFGDGTRLSIL.

This clonotype was seen a few times. The V call is TRBV4-1, the J call TRBJ2-3; 9 bases are a match to TRBD1. Germline CDR1 and CDR2: MGHRA and YSYEKL. This CDR3 contains 18 residues. With V trimmed by 7 bases and J by 3 bases, 17 bases remained unmatched. The CDR3 protein is CASTPREFGQGWTDTQYF. CDR3 DNA: TGCGCCAGCACCCCCAGGGAGTTCGGACAGGGGTGGACAGATACGCAGTATTTT.

There are many counts of this clonotype. The chain combines TRBV27 with TRBJ1-6, with unresolved D. CDR3 length: 13 amino acids. From germline, CDR1 is MNHEY and CDR2 SMNVEV (reference sequence). V was cut by 10 bases and J by 8 bases, with 15 bases left in between. The CDR3 DNA sequence: TGTGCCACCGGATACAGAGAATATTCACCCCTCCACTTT. Amino acid sequence: CATGYREYSPLHF.

This clonotype was seen repeatedly, ten times or more. The chain is built from TRBV7-3 and TRBJ2-1, with 8 bases that match TRBD2. This CDR3 spans 16 amino acids. V shed 2 bases and J 4 bases; nucleotides not matched to a gene: 7. The germline gives CDR1 SGHTA, CDR2 FQGTGA. The CDR3, as DNA: TGTGCCAGCAGCTTAGTCTCGGGGGGGCGATACAATGAGCAGTTCTTC. It yields the protein CASSLVSGGRYNEQFF.